The 31 T cell receptor beta chains in this list originate from one sample, sequenced in a study of cytomegalovirus exposure and HLA in healthy donors. PCR amplification relied on 60 Vbeta primers (plus 13 Jbeta primers). The repertoire was sequenced with immunoSEQ multiplex PCR; TCRdb's copy has only in-frame clones and lacks some. Of approximately 87,000 clones listed, approximately 85% are singletons. Sample: PBMCs. The receptors shown here come from a woman between 18 and 29 years old in good health and CMV-seropositive.

The chain employs TRBV9 and TRBJ1-4; 7 nucleotides line up with TRBD1. CDR1 and CDR2 from the germline V gene are SGDLS and YYNGEE. This CDR3 is built from 14 residues. Trimming cost V 1 base and J 8 bases; bases outside gene matches: 5. CDR3: CASSVWDSGEKLFF. As DNA, the CDR3 is TGTGCCAGCAGCGTATGGGACAGCGGGGAAAAACTGTTTTTT.

The V and J genes are TRBV18 and TRBJ1-3; 8 nucleotides line up with TRBD1. CDR3 size: 16 residues. CDR1 and CDR2 (germline): KGHSH, LQKENI. The junction had 10 bases not matched to a gene; V was cut back by 3 bases and J by 6 bases. In DNA form, the CDR3 reads TGTGCCAGCTCACCCTGGGACAGGATAATAGAAAACACCATATATTTT. Translating gives CASSPWDRIIENTIYF.

This chain connects TRBV19 to TRBJ2-2, with D possibly TRBD1 on 6 matching bases. Per the germline V gene, CDR1 is LNHDA and CDR2 is SQIVND (reference sequence). Deletions cut 7 bases from V and 5 bases from J, with 14 bases between. The CDR3 is made up of 14 amino acids. CDR3 DNA: TGTGCCAGTAAGGTGCAGGGGTCTACCGGGGAGCTGTTTTTT. Its translation: CASKVQGSTGELFF.

A remark on this clone: The identical CDR3 is also encoded by other nucleotide sequences in the sample. The chain combines TRBV6-5 with TRBJ2-7; D is perhaps TRBD1 (6 bases). The CDR3 loop spans 11 amino acids. CDR1 MNHEY and CDR2 SVGAGI come from the germline V gene. Trimming pared 8 bases from V and 6 bases from J, leaving 11 bases between. CDR3 coding DNA: TGTGCCAGCGGGGTAGGGGGCGAGCAGTACTTC. It translates to CASGVGGEQYF.

Only one count was recorded for this clone. The chain employs TRBV29-1 and TRBJ2-3, with TRBD2 matching over 13 bases. The CDR3 is 14 residues long. Germline V gene sequence: CDR1 SQVTM, CDR2 ANQGSEA. V lost 3 bases to trimming and J lost 8 bases; unmatched junction nucleotides: 5. The CDR3 region is CSVEGLAGWRTQYF. As DNA, the CDR3 is TGCAGCGTTGAGGGACTAGCGGGATGGCGTACGCAGTATTTT.

The chain uses TRBV7-6 and TRBJ2-3; 9 nucleotides match TRBD2. The CDR3 loop spans 17 amino acids. V lost 1 base, J lost 6 bases, and 11 bases stayed unmatched. Germline lookup yields CDR1 SGHVS and CDR2 FNYEAQ. CDR3 sequence: CASSLESSSGRRDTQYF. CDR3 nucleotides: TGTGCCAGCAGCTTAGAGTCGTCAAGCGGGAGGAGGGATACGCAGTATTTT.

This chain joins TRBV5-1 and TRBJ1-2; the D gene is possibly TRBD1 (6 bases). This CDR3 has 11 residues. V was cut by 9 bases and J by 5 bases, with 11 bases left in between. Germline V gene lookup returns CDR1 SGHRS and CDR2 YFSETQ. Here the CDR3 DNA reads TGCGCCAACACAGGGATTTATGGCTACACCTTC. Amino acid sequence: CANTGIYGYTF.

The chain is built from TRBV5-1 and TRBJ1-5; weak D call: TRBD1 (5 bases). V lost 5 bases, J lost 4 bases, and 10 bases lay in between. This CDR3 has 13 residues. Germline values: CDR1 SGHRS, CDR2 YFSETQ. This chain's CDR3 is CASRAGKNQPQHF. CDR3 DNA: TGCGCCAGCAGGGCAGGGAAGAATCAGCCCCAGCATTTT.

This clone was counted once. J is TRBJ1-2 and V is TRBV28, with a weak D call TRBD1 (6 bases). The CDR3 is 13 amino acids. Germline values: CDR1 MDHEN, CDR2 SYDVKM. Trimming removed 6 bases at V and 5 bases at J, with 13 bases between. Written as DNA, the CDR3 is TGTGCCAGCAGCTTGGGGCAGGGGTATGGCTACACCTTC. It specifies CASSLGQGYGYTF.

This clone showed up just once. The chain combines TRBV11-2 with TRBJ1-2; the D is unclear. From germline, CDR1 is SGHAT and CDR2 FQNNGV. V was shortened by 5 bases and J by 3 bases, with 16 bases between the two germline ends. This CDR3 spans 15 amino acids. The CDR3 DNA reads as TGTGCCAGCAGCCCACCCCAGACAACTTACTATGGCTACACCTTC. Translating gives CASSPPQTTYYGYTF.

This clone was found once. The rearrangement uses TRBV7-2 and TRBJ1-5, with 10 bases matching TRBD1. The V gene end was trimmed by 6 bases and the J gene end by 2 bases; junction bases not matched to a gene: 4. CDR3 size: 15 residues. Germline CDR1 reads SGHTA; CDR2 reads FQGNSA. CDR3 in DNA: TGTGCCAGCAGGACAGGGGGCGCGGGCAATCAGCCCCAGCATTTT. It codes for CASRTGGAGNQPQHF.

This chain connects TRBV27 to TRBJ2-5; the match to TRBD1 covers 7 bases. Germline assignment: CDR1 MNHEY and CDR2 SMNVEV (reference sequence). The CDR3 totals 14 residues. Trimming took 5 bases from V and 4 from J; bases not matched to a gene: 7. The CDR3 loop is CASSRRQGGETQYF. CDR3 coding DNA: TGTGCCAGCAGTCGAAGACAGGGCGGAGAGACCCAGTACTTC.

The V and J genes are TRBV27 and TRBJ2-7, with 7 bases lining up with TRBD2. Trimming cost V 5 bases and J 4 bases; bases outside gene matches: 17. Germline CDR1 reads MNHEY; CDR2 reads SMNVEV (reference sequence). The CDR3 is made up of 17 amino acids. CDR3 region: CASSPEPTLAVEYEQYF. Here the CDR3 DNA reads TGTGCCAGCAGTCCGGAGCCAACTCTAGCGGTGGAATACGAGCAGTACTTC.

The chain has TRBV4-1 and TRBJ1-6, with 10 bases aligning to TRBD1. CDR1 is MGHRA and CDR2 is YSYEKL in the germline V gene. This CDR3 is 16 amino acids long. J gave up 9 bases and V 4 bases, and 9 bases lay outside the gene matches. CDR3 sequence: CASSRVLRQGASPLHF. For the CDR3, the DNA is TGCGCCAGCAGCCGGGTTTTGAGACAGGGGGCTTCACCCCTCCACTTT.

This clone was detected once. This chain joins TRBV5-6 and TRBJ1-3; D is ambiguous. Trimming pared 4 bases from V and 3 bases from J, leaving 5 bases between. CDR1 SGHDT and CDR2 YYEEEE come from the germline V gene. The CDR3 length is 12 residues. CDR3 in DNA: TGTGCCAGCAGCCCCGGTGGAAACACCATATATTTT. Translating gives CASSPGGNTIYF.

The chain carries TRBV4-2 and TRBJ2-7; TRBD2 agrees at 9 bases. With V trimmed by 1 base and J by 2 bases, 3 bases remained unmatched. From germline, CDR1 is LGHNA and CDR2 YNFKEQ. The CDR3 loop spans 15 amino acids. In DNA form, the CDR3 reads TGTGCCAGCAGCCAAGGGGGCGGGAGGGCCTACGAGCAGTACTTC. It translates to CASSQGGGRAYEQYF.

This chain uses TRBV18 with TRBJ1-1; 10 bases are shared with TRBD1. This CDR3 is 15 amino acids long. Germline lookup yields CDR1 KGHSH and CDR2 LQKENI. The junction had 1 base not matched to a gene; V was cut back by 3 bases and J by 0 bases. The CDR3 is CASSPGTGVNTEAFF. In DNA, the CDR3 is TGTGCCAGCTCACCGGGGACAGGGGTGAACACTGAAGCTTTCTTT.

This clone was detected only a few times. V is TRBV11-2 and J is TRBJ2-1; 7 bases are shared with TRBD2. Germline V gives CDR1 SGHAT, CDR2 FQNNGV. This CDR3 contains 14 residues. Germline trimming cut 5 bases from V and 1 base from J; bases unmatched to any gene: 2. This CDR3 reads CASSGRVSYNEQFF. The CDR3, as DNA: TGTGCCAGCAGCGGGAGGGTATCCTACAATGAGCAGTTCTTC.

CDR3 protein: CASSDRDSDLGGSEQYF. CDR3 sequence (DNA): TGTGCCAGCAGCGACCGGGACAGTGACCTGGGGGGCTCCGAGCAGTACTTC. The gene calls are TRBV7-9 and TRBJ2-7, with D maybe TRBD1 (7 bases). Trimming took 5 bases from V and 6 from J, leaving 26 bases between them. Germline lookup yields CDR1 SEHNR and CDR2 FQNEAQ (reference sequence). The CDR3 has 17 residues.

J is TRBJ2-1 and V is TRBV18; 14 bases are a match to TRBD2. The V and J ends lost 6 bases and 9 bases, in that order; junction bases with no gene match: 7. The germline V gene has CDR1 KGHSH and CDR2 LQKENI. CDR3 length: 15 residues. The CDR3 nucleotides read TGTGCCAGCTCCGCGGGACTAGCGGGAGTAGGTGAGCAGTTCTTC. This sequence encodes CASSAGLAGVGEQFF.

The J gene is TRBJ2-3, the V gene TRBV5-1; D remains unclear. The CDR3 totals 14 residues. The V and J ends lost 4 bases and 2 bases respectively, with 11 bases between them. CDR1 SGHRS and CDR2 YFSETQ come from the germline V gene. CDR3 in amino acids: CASSPDSNTDTQYF. The CDR3 DNA sequence: TGCGCCAGCAGCCCAGACTCTAACACAGATACGCAGTATTTT. The full variable domain, completed using reference TRBV5-1 and TRBJ2-3, is KAGVTQTPRYLIKTRGQQVTLSCSPISGHRSVSWYQQTPGQGLQFLFEYFSETQRNKGNFPGRFSGRQFSNSRSEMNVSTLELGDSALYLCASSPDSNTDTQYFGPGTRLTVL.

The DNA of the CDR3 is TGTGCTAGTGGTTTGGTAAGGGGCGGTGAGCAGTTCTTC. Translation: CASGLVRGGEQFF. The gene calls are TRBV12-5 and TRBJ2-1, with D perhaps TRBD1 (5 bases). The germline CDR1 and CDR2 sequences are LGHNT and FRNRAP. This CDR3 comprises 13 residues. V was shortened by 0 bases and J by 9 bases, with 9 bases between the two germline ends. The entire variable domain, with the rest obtained from reference TRBV12-5 and TRBJ2-1, is as follows: DARVTQTPRHKVTEMGQEVTMRCQPILGHNTVFWYRQTMMQGLELLAYFRNRAPLDDSGMPKDRFSAEMPDATLATLKIQPSEPRDSAVYFCASGLVRGGEQFFGPGTRLTVL.

The chain combines TRBV10-3 with TRBJ2-1; TRBD2 matches at 10 bases. CDR1 ENHRY and CDR2 SYGVKD come from the germline V gene. The CDR3 totals 14 residues. Trimming cost V 6 bases and J 6 bases; bases outside gene matches: 5. The CDR3 nucleotides read TGTGCCATCAGGAGCGGGGGGGCAACCAATGAGCAGTTCTTC. This translates into CAIRSGGATNEQFF.

V gene TRBV5-1 combines with J gene TRBJ2-1; 7 positions match TRBD2. The trim removed 0 bases at V and 8 bases at J, leaving 8 bases unmatched. The germline V gene has CDR1 SGHRS and CDR2 YFSETQ. The CDR3 loop spans 15 amino acids. The CDR3, as DNA: TGCGCCAGCAGCTTGGCCTGGGCGGGAGTAGATGAGCAGTTCTTC. Amino acid sequence: CASSLAWAGVDEQFF.

J is TRBJ1-1 and V is TRBV10-2; D uncertain. The germline V and J ends were trimmed by 4 bases and 0 bases, with 3 bases remaining between them. The CDR3 covers 12 residues. Germline CDR1 WSHSY, CDR2 SAAADI. The CDR3 sequence: CASSVMNTEAFF. In DNA, the CDR3 is TGCGCCAGCAGTGTCATGAACACTGAAGCTTTCTTT.

The chain recombines TRBV28 with TRBJ2-7; weak D call: TRBD1 (6 bases). The V end lost 7 bases, the J end lost 5 bases, and 21 bases lay between the germline ends. CDR1 MDHEN and CDR2 SYDVKM come from the germline V gene. CDR3 length equals 15 residues. The CDR3 here is CASMGQQAGVDEQYF. Written as DNA, the CDR3 is TGTGCCAGCATGGGACAACAGGCTGGAGTGGACGAGCAGTACTTC. Supplemented by reference TRBV28 and TRBJ2-7, the full variable domain reads DVKVTQSSRYLVKRTGEKVFLECVQDMDHENMFWYRQDPGLGLRLIYFSYDVKMKEKGDIPEGYSVSREKKERFSLILESASTNQTSMYLCASMGQQAGVDEQYFGPGTRLTVT.

The chain uses TRBV13 and TRBJ2-5, with TRBD1 matching over 7 bases. After removal of 5 bases from V and 10 bases from J, the junction contained 4 bases not matched to a gene. The CDR3 totals 11 residues. Per the germline V gene, CDR1 is PRHDT and CDR2 is FYEKMQ (reference sequence). This CDR3 reads CASSLGTVQYF. CDR3 sequence (DNA): TGTGCCAGCAGCCTCGGGACAGTCCAGTACTTC. The variable domain in full, with the rest retrieved from reference TRBV13 and TRBJ2-5, is AAGVIQSPRHLIKEKRETATLKCYPIPRHDTVYWYQQGPGQDPQFLISFYEKMQSDKGSIPDRFSAQQFSDYHSELNMSSLELGDSALYFCASSLGTVQYFGPGTRLLVL.

The rearrangement links TRBV7-2 to TRBJ2-5, with D possibly matching TRBD1 (6 bases). The CDR3 is 14 amino acids. V was shortened by 3 bases and J by 4 bases, with 12 bases between the two germline ends. The germline V gene encodes CDR1 SGHTA and CDR2 FQGNSA. This CDR3 reads CASSFPTGLETQYF. CDR3 DNA: TGTGCCAGCAGCTTCCCAACAGGGCTAGAGACCCAGTACTTC.

A single count supports this clone. This chain uses TRBV7-8 with TRBJ2-5; 10 bases agree with TRBD2. This CDR3 contains 16 residues. The V gene end was trimmed by 4 bases and the J gene end by 3 bases; junction bases not matched to a gene: 8. The germline V gene encodes CDR1 SGHVS and CDR2 FQNEAQ. The CDR3 spells CASSYLSGGVEETQYF. In DNA form, the CDR3 reads TGTGCCAGCAGCTACCTGAGCGGGGGGGTAGAAGAGACCCAGTACTTC. Full variable domain (outside the CDR3, taken from reference TRBV7-8 and TRBJ2-5): GAGVSQSPRYKVAKRGQDVALRCDPISGHVSLFWYQQALGQGPEFLTYFQNEAQLDKSGLPSDRFFAERPEGSVSTLKIQRTQQEDSAVYLCASSYLSGGVEETQYFGPGTRLLVL.

The chain recombines TRBV28 with TRBJ2-7, with a tentative D call TRBD2 (6 bases). CDR1 is MDHEN and CDR2 is SYDVKM in the germline V gene. This CDR3 spans 13 amino acids. Trimming stripped 8 bases from V and 2 bases from J, with 13 bases between. CDR3 nucleotides: TGTGCCAGCCGGAGGGGAATCACCTACGAGCAGTACTTC. This translates into CASRRGITYEQYF.

CDR3 bases: TGTGCCAGCAGTGAAGGAGTCCTCTCTGGAAACACCATATATTTT. Translated: CASSEGVLSGNTIYF. The V and J genes are TRBV25-1 and TRBJ1-3; D unclear. Germline V gene data show CDR1 as MGHDK and CDR2 as SYGVNS. V lost 2 bases to trimming and J lost 0 bases, with 8 bases between them. This CDR3 comprises 15 residues. The full variable domain, completed using reference TRBV25-1 and TRBJ1-3, is EADIYQTPRYLVIGTGKKITLECSQTMGHDKMYWYQQDPGMELHLIHYSYGVNSTEKGDLSSESTVSRIRTEHFPLTLESARPSHTSQYLCASSEGVLSGNTIYFGEGSWLTVV.